What follows is one TCR beta chain and its context. Its antigen is unknown. The data were taken from a study of T cell responses to AZD1222 COVID-19 vaccine. The study's findings and limits: Rises in breadth and depth of Spike-specific TCRs came after two AZD1222 doses. Nearly half of unique spike-specific TCRs reportedly avoided B.1.351 and B.1.1.7 mutated regions. Females made up more of the donors, who were largely white British, and clonal diversity may have come out too low. The span of vaccine-associated CD4 TCRs extended across spike, with dominance at 160-218 and 743-854.

TCRdb's copy holds only in-frame clones and misses some; the assay was immunoSEQ multiplex PCR. The sample holds some 80,000 clones; approximately 91% are singletons and the top ten take roughly 5.6%. Germline loops: CDR1 SEHNR, CDR2 FQNEAQ (reference sequence). J gave up 10 bases and V 5 bases, and 5 bases lay outside the gene matches. The CDR3 is 13 amino acids. This clonotype originated in an adult in good health. The chain has TRBV7-9 and TRBJ1-6, with 7 positions matching TRBD1. The source was peripheral blood, collected on day 0 of AZD1222 vaccination. CDR3 nucleotides: TGTGCCAGCAGCGTCCGGGACAGCTCACCCCTCCACTTT. Amino acids: CASSVRDSSPLHF.